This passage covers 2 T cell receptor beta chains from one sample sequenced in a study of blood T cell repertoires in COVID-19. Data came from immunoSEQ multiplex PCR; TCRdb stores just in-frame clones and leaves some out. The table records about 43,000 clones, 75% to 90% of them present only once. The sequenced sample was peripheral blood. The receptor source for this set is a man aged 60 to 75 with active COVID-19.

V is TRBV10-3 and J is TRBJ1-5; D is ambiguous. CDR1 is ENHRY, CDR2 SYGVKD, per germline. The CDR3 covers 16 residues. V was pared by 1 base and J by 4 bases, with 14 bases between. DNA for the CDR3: TGTGCCATCAGTGAGTTTGTGCAGACGGGAAATCAGCCCCAGCATTTT. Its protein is CAISEFVQTGNQPQHF.

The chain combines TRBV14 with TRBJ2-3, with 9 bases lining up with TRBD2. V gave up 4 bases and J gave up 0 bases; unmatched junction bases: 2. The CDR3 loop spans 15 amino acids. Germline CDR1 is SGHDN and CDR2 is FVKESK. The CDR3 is CASSRLAGSTDTQYF. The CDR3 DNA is TGTGCCAGCAGCCGTCTAGCGGGAAGCACAGATACGCAGTATTTT.